These T cell receptor beta chains were read from a single sample in a study of cytomegalovirus exposure and HLA in healthy donors. Only in-frame clones appear in the TCRdb table, and some are missing; sequencing was by immunoSEQ multiplex PCR. The sample shows 150,000 or so clones, 73% of them seen only once. The sample consisted of PBMCs. The origin of the receptors is a young woman in good health and CMV-seronegative. Both conserved end residues are part of each CDR3. The D gene is left open where the match is weak. Clone size is not always given. Where it is, it says once, few, many or a class for expanded clones.

V	D	size	J	CDR3	DNA
TRBV28	-	few	TRBJ1-2	CASSPGQSLFGYTF	TGTGCCAGCAGCCCTGGACAGTCCCTATTTGGCTACACCTTC
TRBV6-5	TRBD2	-	TRBJ2-3	CASRSLAGGPDTQYF	TGTGCCAGCAGGTCTCTAGCGGGGGGGCCAGATACGCAGTATTTT
TRBV18	TRBD1	-	TRBJ2-2	CASSPGQIGIYTGELFF	TGTGCCAGCTCACCGGGACAGATTGGGATTTACACCGGGGAGCTGTTTTTT
TRBV9	-	-	TRBJ2-3	CASSVTGTSTDTQYF	TGTGCCAGCAGCGTCACAGGCACTAGCACAGATACGCAGTATTTT
TRBV6-6	-	-	TRBJ2-7	CASSYSGQGPYEQYF	TGTGCCAGCAGTTACTCGGGGCAGGGGCCCTACGAGCAGTACTTC
TRBV2	TRBD1	-	TRBJ2-7	CASSDRDRGIYEQYF	TGTGCCAGCAGTGATAGGGACAGGGGGATCTACGAGCAGTACTTC
TRBV5-6	TRBD2	-	TRBJ2-1	CASKLAGGARGQFF	TGTGCCAGCAAACTAGCGGGAGGGGCTCGGGGGCAGTTCTTC
TRBV5-4	-	few	TRBJ2-5	CASSQQGGTETQYF	TGTGCCAGCAGCCAACAGGGCGGCACGGAGACCCAGTACTTC
TRBV16	-	-	TRBJ2-2	CASSQIGRTGELFF	TGTGCCAGCAGCCAGATTGGGAGGACCGGGGAGCTGTTTTTT
TRBV5-1	TRBD1	-	TRBJ2-7	CASSKDRDIDEQYF	TGCGCCAGCAGTAAGGACAGGGACATCGACGAGCAGTACTTC
TRBV7-2	-	-	TRBJ1-1	CASSPWGGANTEAFF	TGTGCCAGCAGCCCCTGGGGGGGGGCGAACACTGAAGCTTTCTTT
TRBV7-2	-	-	TRBJ1-3	CASSWFQVGGGNTIYF	TGTGCCAGCAGCTGGTTCCAGGTCGGTGGCGGAAACACCATATATTTT
TRBV4-1	-	few	TRBJ1-5	CASSQVSGLPQHF	TGCGCCAGCAGCCAAGTTTCGGGGTTACCCCAGCATTTT
TRBV2	TRBD1	-	TRBJ2-3	CASTGPRTGITDTQYF	TGTGCCAGCACCGGTCCGAGGACAGGGATCACAGATACGCAGTATTTT
TRBV9	-	-	TRBJ2-6	CASSVEPVFRGANVLTF	TGTGCCAGCAGCGTAGAGCCCGTTTTTAGAGGGGCCAACGTCCTGACTTTC
TRBV29-1	-	-	TRBJ1-4	CSAGVTNEKLFF	TGCAGCGCGGGAGTAACTAATGAAAAACTGTTTTTT
TRBV28	-	-	TRBJ1-5	CASSPTSGGNQPQHF	TGTGCCAGCAGTCCTACTTCCGGTGGCAATCAGCCCCAGCATTTT
TRBV19	-	-	TRBJ1-4	CASSMPRGATNEKLFF	TGTGCCAGTAGTATGCCGCGGGGCGCAACTAATGAAAAACTGTTTTTT
TRBV11-3	-	few	TRBJ2-2	CASSYQGQDGELFF	TGTGCCAGCAGCTACCAGGGTCAGGACGGGGAGCTGTTTTTT
TRBV7-2	TRBD2	-	TRBJ2-5	CASSLASGGAAETQYF	TGTGCCAGCAGCTTAGCGTCCGGGGGGGCCGCCGAGACCCAGTACTTC
TRBV25-1	-	-	TRBJ1-4	CASSHSGGGEKLFF	TGTGCCAGCAGTCACAGTGGAGGAGGAGAAAAACTGTTTTTT
TRBV30	-	few	TRBJ1-3	CAWIPAGTDTIYF	TGTGCCTGGATCCCGGCGGGGACGGACACCATATATTTT
TRBV9	-	once	TRBJ2-3	CASSVARRSTDTQYF	TGTGCCAGCAGCGTAGCCCGCAGGAGCACAGATACGCAGTATTTT
TRBV30	-	-	TRBJ1-1	CAWRAGVGTEAFF	TGTGCCTGGAGAGCAGGGGTGGGCACTGAAGCTTTCTTT
TRBV25-1	TRBD2	-	TRBJ2-5	CASSDAGGLETQYF	TGTGCCAGCAGTGATGCGGGGGGGCTTGAGACCCAGTACTTC
TRBV19	-	-	TRBJ1-2	CASSILPVPYGYTF	TGTGCCAGTAGTATCCTGCCAGTACCCTATGGCTACACCTTC
TRBV7-7	TRBD1	-	TRBJ2-1	CASSLDRAGEQFF	TGTGCTAGCAGCTTAGACAGGGCGGGTGAGCAGTTCTTC
TRBV9	TRBD1	-	TRBJ2-1	CASSVTGGRHNEEQFF	TGTGCCAGCAGCGTAACAGGGGGCCGTCACAATGAGGAGCAGTTCTTC
TRBV6-5	-	-	TRBJ2-7	CASSSRTANSYEQYF	TGTGCCAGCAGTTCCCGGACAGCCAACTCATACGAGCAGTACTTC
TRBV15	TRBD1	-	TRBJ2-6	CATSRNTGVGANVLTF	TGTGCCACCAGCAGAAATACAGGGGTGGGGGCCAACGTCCTGACTTTC
TRBV10-3	-	-	TRBJ1-6	CAISESDRNSPLHF	TGTGCCATCAGTGAGTCAGACAGGAACTCACCCCTCCACTTT
TRBV9	-	-	TRBJ1-2	CASSVASTAPYGYTF	TGTGCCAGCAGCGTAGCTAGCACAGCCCCCTATGGCTACACCTTC
TRBV28	TRBD2	-	TRBJ2-1	CASSPGTSGGYNEQFF	TGTGCCAGCAGTCCAGGGACTAGCGGGGGTTACAATGAGCAGTTCTTC
TRBV11-2	TRBD1	-	TRBJ1-4	CASSSRDRGNEKLFF	TGTGCCAGCAGCAGCCGGGACAGGGGGAATGAAAAACTGTTTTTT
TRBV19	-	-	TRBJ1-2	CASSILGHYGYTF	TGTGCCAGTAGTATCTTGGGCCACTATGGCTACACCTTC
TRBV28	TRBD1	-	TRBJ1-2	CASSTPGTGLRYGYTF	TGTGCCAGCAGCACCCCCGGGACAGGCCTTCGCTATGGCTACACCTTC
TRBV6-5	-	-	TRBJ2-1	CASKGGRPYNEQFF	TGTGCCAGCAAAGGTGGCAGGCCCTACAATGAGCAGTTCTTC
TRBV5-1	TRBD2	-	TRBJ2-7	CASSWGGGAYEQYF	TGCGCCAGCAGCTGGGGCGGGGGGGCCTACGAGCAGTACTTC
TRBV7-2	-	once	TRBJ1-1	CASSLAQGNTEAFF	TGTGCCAGCAGCTTAGCCCAGGGGAACACTGAAGCTTTCTTT
TRBV27	-	-	TRBJ2-1	CPRRDFPFF	TGTCCGCGTCGAGACTTTCCGTTCTTC
TRBV5-6	TRBD2	-	TRBJ2-4	CASSLTSGSYSQYF	TGTGCCAGCAGCTTGACTAGCGGGAGTTACAGTCAGTACTTC
TRBV5-5	-	once	TRBJ2-6	CASSLSPGSSGANVLTF	TGTGCCAGCAGCTTAAGTCCAGGAAGCTCTGGGGCCAACGTCCTGACTTTC
TRBV9	-	few	TRBJ1-2	CASSVSGVDGYTF	TGTGCCAGCAGCGTAAGCGGGGTGGATGGCTACACCTTC
TRBV6-6	-	-	TRBJ2-5	CASSYSGGGRETQYF	TGTGCCAGCAGTTACTCAGGGGGTGGGCGAGAGACCCAGTACTTC
TRBV27	TRBD2	-	TRBJ2-1	CASRLSLAGETNEQFF	TGTGCCAGCAGGCTCTCGCTAGCGGGGGAAACCAATGAGCAGTTCTTC
TRBV7-8	-	-	TRBJ1-5	CASSSTGSNQPQHF	TGTGCCAGCAGCTCGACAGGATCCAATCAGCCCCAGCATTTT
TRBV19	-	-	TRBJ2-6	CASSGGAGPFHSGANGLTF	TGTGCCAGTAGTGGGGGAGCGGGTCCGTTTCACTCTGGGGCCAACGGCCTGACTTTC
TRBV9	TRBD1	-	TRBJ2-7	CASSPGGRDYEQYF	TGTGCCAGCAGCCCAGGGGGACGGGACTACGAGCAGTACTTC
TRBV11-2	TRBD1	-	TRBJ1-4	CASRKGQGASTNEKLFF	TGTGCCAGCAGGAAGGGACAGGGGGCGTCAACTAATGAAAAACTGTTTTTT
TRBV6-6	-	-	TRBJ1-2	CASSYSSGIYGYTF	TGTGCCAGCAGTTACTCTTCGGGGATCTATGGCTACACCTTC
TRBV2	-	-	TRBJ1-6	CASSELRSVEASPLHF	TGTGCCAGCAGTGAATTAAGATCGGTAGAGGCTTCACCCCTCCACTTT
TRBV7-2	-	-	TRBJ2-3	CASSFGGPSTDTQYF	TGTGCCAGCAGCTTCGGGGGGCCTAGCACAGATACGCAGTATTTT
TRBV6-6	TRBD2	few	TRBJ2-3	CASSSQRGGPRNTQYF	TGTGCCAGCAGTTCCCAGAGGGGAGGGCCTAGGAATACGCAGTATTTT
TRBV7-2	TRBD2	-	TRBJ2-1	CASSFIRTSGTSSYNEQFF	TGTGCCAGCAGCTTTATTCGAACTAGCGGGACGAGCTCCTACAATGAGCAGTTCTTC
TRBV7-2	TRBD2	-	TRBJ2-3	CASSLSTSGGASDTQYF	TGTGCCAGCAGCTTATCTACTAGCGGGGGGGCCTCAGATACGCAGTATTTT
TRBV27	-	once	TRBJ2-7	CASSPRLFYEQYF	TGTGCCAGCAGCCCACGACTGTTCTACGAGCAGTACTTC
TRBV9	TRBD2	few	TRBJ2-5	CASSVTSGGETQYF	TGTGCCAGCAGCGTAACCAGCGGGGGAGAGACCCAGTACTTC